Each of the 4 T cell receptor beta chains below was sequenced from the same sample in a study of T cell responses to AZD1222 COVID-19 vaccine (dated by TCRdb to the early 2020s). Reading the label with the study, this specimen's time point is: about 28 days (+/-7) after the second vaccine dose. Library construction relied on the immunoSEQ multiplex PCR assay. TCRdb carries this immuneACCESS record with in-frame sequences only. Its versions omit some clonotypes, under half of them owing to an unresolved V gene in the studies checked, with the rest unexplained. Counted in this sample were fewer than 200,000 clones; about nine tenths of them appeared once. About 1.7% of the sample comes from the top ten. The material was peripheral blood, obtained 28 days after the second AZD1222 dose. The receptor set was obtained from an adult who received the AZD1222 COVID-19 vaccine.

This rearrangement joins TRBV7-8 to TRBJ1-6, with D possibly being TRBD1 (5 bases). The germline V gene has CDR1 SGHVS and CDR2 FQNEAQ. The V and J ends lost 5 bases and 7 bases respectively, with 12 bases between them. The CDR3 loop spans 14 amino acids. CDR3 loop: CASSIRVGNSPLHF. Written as DNA, the CDR3 is TGTGCCAGCAGCATCAGGGTGGGCAATTCACCCCTCCACTTT.

The rearrangement uses TRBV9 and TRBJ2-2; D perhaps matches TRBD2 (7 bases). This CDR3 has 14 residues. V lost 4 bases, J lost 4 bases, and 11 bases lay in between. Germline values: CDR1 SGDLS, CDR2 YYNGEE. CDR3 bases: TGTGCCAGCAGCCCGAGGGGGGGCACCGGGGAGCTGTTTTTT. It codes for CASSPRGGTGELFF.

This chain joins TRBV10-2 and TRBJ2-4, with D uncertain. V was cut by 0 bases and J by 0 bases, with 6 bases left in between. The CDR3 has 15 residues. Germline V gene lookup returns CDR1 WSHSY and CDR2 SAAADI. The CDR3 region is CASSESPGAKNIQYF. Written as DNA, the CDR3 is TGCGCCAGCAGTGAGTCTCCTGGAGCCAAAAACATTCAGTACTTC.

This sequence joins TRBV30 and TRBJ2-6, with 7 bases fitting TRBD1. The V gene's germline CDR1 is GTSNPN and CDR2 SVGIG (reference sequence). With V trimmed by 3 bases and J by 0 bases, 5 bases remained unmatched. This CDR3 spans 16 amino acids. The CDR3 nucleotides read TGTGCCTGGAGAGGGGGCGTAGGCTCTGGGGCCAACGTCCTGACTTTC. It encodes CAWRGGVGSGANVLTF.